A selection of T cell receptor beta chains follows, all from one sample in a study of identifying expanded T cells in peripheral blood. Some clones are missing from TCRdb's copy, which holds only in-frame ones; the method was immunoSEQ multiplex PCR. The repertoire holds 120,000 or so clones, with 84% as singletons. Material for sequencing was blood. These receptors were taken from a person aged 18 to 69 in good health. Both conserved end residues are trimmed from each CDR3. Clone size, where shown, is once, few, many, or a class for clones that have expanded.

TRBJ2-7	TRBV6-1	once	ASSEGILGAGEQY
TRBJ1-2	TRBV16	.	ASSQDRNNYGYT
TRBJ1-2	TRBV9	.	ASSVGNKPNYGYT
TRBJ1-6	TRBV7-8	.	ASSRPGGGHNSPLH
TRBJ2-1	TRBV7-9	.	ASSLRGWPSYNEQF
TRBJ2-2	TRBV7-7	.	ASGQGAGTGELF
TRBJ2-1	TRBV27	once	ASRSGRVSGEQF
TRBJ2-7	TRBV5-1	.	ASSLVRPSSYEQY
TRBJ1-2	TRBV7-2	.	ASSPFGSGRNYGYT
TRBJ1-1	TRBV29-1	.	SVAREGSETEAF
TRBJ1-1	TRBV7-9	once	ASSPMFWADTEAF
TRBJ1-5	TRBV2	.	ASGLTGNNQPQH
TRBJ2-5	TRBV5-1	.	ASSPERTGALKETQY
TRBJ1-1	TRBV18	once	ASSSGQNTEAF
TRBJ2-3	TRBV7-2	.	ASSSPTVTDTQY
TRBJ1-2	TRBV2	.	ASSELRVNYGYT
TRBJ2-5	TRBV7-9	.	ASSSPGTGRTQY
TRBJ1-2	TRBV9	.	ASSVVGDGYGYT
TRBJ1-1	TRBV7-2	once	ASSFFPGTEAF
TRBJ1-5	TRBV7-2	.	ASSTFQGPNQPQH
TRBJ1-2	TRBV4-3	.	ASSQEVRTLYGYT
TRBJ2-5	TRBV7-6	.	ASSIQLGLKETQY
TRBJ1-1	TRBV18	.	ASSPGPLGDRGSLNTEAF
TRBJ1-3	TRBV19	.	ASSSYAGQGPGNTIY
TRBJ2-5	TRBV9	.	ASSVVGAGETQY
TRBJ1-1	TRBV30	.	AWSLWGRGLGTEAF
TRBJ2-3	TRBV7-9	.	ASSPPSGGGKTDTQY
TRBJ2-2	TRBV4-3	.	ASSQDGGKATGELF
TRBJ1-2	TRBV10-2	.	ASSDSFAERYT
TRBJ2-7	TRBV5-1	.	ASSLFGEGAAEQY
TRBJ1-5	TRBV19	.	ASTSTGTSNQPQH